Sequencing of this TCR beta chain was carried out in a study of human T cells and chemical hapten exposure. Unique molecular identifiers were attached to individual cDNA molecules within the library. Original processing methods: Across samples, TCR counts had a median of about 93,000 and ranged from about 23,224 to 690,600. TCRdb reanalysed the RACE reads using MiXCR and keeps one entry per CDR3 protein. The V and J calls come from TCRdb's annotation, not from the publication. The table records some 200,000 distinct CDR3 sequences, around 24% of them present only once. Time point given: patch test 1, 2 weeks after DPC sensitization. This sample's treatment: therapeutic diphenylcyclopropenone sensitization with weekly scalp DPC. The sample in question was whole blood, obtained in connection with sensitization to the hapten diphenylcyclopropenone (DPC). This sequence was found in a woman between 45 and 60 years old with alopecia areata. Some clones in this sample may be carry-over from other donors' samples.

This CDR3 is CASSLRPGSYNEQFF. DNA for the CDR3: TGTGCCAGCAGCTTAAGGCCAGGATCCTACAATGAGCAGTTCTTC. The chain has TRBV11-2 and TRBJ2-1, with D unclear. V gave up 2 bases and J gave up 1 base, with 9 bases separating them. Germline V gene data show CDR1 as SGHAT and CDR2 as FQNNGV. The CDR3 is 15 residues long.